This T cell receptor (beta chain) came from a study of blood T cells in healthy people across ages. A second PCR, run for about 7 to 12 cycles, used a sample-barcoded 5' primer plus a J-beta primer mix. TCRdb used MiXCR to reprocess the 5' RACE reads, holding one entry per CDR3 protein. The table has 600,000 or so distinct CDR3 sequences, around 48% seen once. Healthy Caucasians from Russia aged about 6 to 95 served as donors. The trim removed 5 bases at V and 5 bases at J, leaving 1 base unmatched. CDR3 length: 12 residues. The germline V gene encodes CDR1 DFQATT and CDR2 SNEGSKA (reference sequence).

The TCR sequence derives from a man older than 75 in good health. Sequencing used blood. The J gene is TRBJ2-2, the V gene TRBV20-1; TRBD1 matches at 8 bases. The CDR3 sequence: CSARQGTGELFF. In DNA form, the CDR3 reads TGCAGTGCTCGACAGGGGACCGGGGAGCTGTTTTTT.